The sequence of this TCR beta chain was determined in a study of technical replicates of blood from a few donors. Sequencing was performed with immunoSEQ multiplex PCR; in TCRdb, only in-frame clones are kept and a portion is missing. Counted here are 45,000 to 60,000 clones, approximately 90% occurring once; the ten biggest clones make up roughly 3.9%. J lost 3 bases, V lost 0 bases, and 11 bases had no gene match. Germline V gene sequence: CDR1 SSHAT, CDR2 FNYEAQ (reference sequence). The CDR3 totals 18 residues. The clonotype was recovered from a human donor in good health. Some clones in this sample may be carry-over from other donors' samples. This sequence joins TRBV7-7 and TRBJ2-7; TRBD2 matches at 10 bases. The sample consisted of PBMCs. The CDR3 nucleotides are TGTGCCAGCAGCTTAGCCGGACTAGCGGCCCAGAGGGTCTACGAGCAGTACTTC. As protein: CASSLAGLAAQRVYEQYF.